The TCR beta chain under discussion was sequenced for a study of vaccination effects on CD4 cells after COVID-19. About the research overall: Participants got two doses of BNT162b2 or mRNA-1273 vaccine.

Sequencing used immunoSEQ multiplex PCR; TCRdb keeps in-frame clones, though not all of them. The table includes approximately 30,000 clones, about 72% detected once. Before any sequencing was done, the ViraFEST assay used viral peptide pools to expand antigen-specific CD4+ T cells. The culture ran for roughly ten days, and then CD4+ T cells were isolated. Convalescent patients had PCR-confirmed SARS-CoV-2 infection between March and December 2020. Supplemented with about 10 IU/ml IL-2 and roughly 10 ug/ml peptides, approximately 2 million PBMC per well were kept in culture. Days 3 and 7 were when half the medium was replaced with IL-2 medium. Notes on this clone: The antigen remains unidentified.

Study-level findings and limits: A shortage of convalescent patients and an absence of early post-infection timepoints characterized the study.

From germline, CDR1 is SNHLY and CDR2 FYNNEI. This CDR3 region has 14 residues. V shed 5 bases and J shed 5 bases, with 13 bases lying between them. This receptor was taken from a human donor who had a prior SARS-CoV-2 infection. The V gene is TRBV2, the J gene TRBJ2-1; possibly TRBD2 for D (6 bases). Sequences were derived from CD4+ T cells from PBMCs cultured with a peptide pool, sampled before COVID-19 vaccination. DNA for the CDR3: TGTGCCAGCAGTAGGCGCGGGGCTCACAATGAGCAGTTCTTC. It is translated as CASSRRGAHNEQFF.